This T cell receptor beta chain is from a study of vaccination and CD4 T cells after COVID-19. The length of the CDR3 is 15 residues. Losses at the gene ends were 3 bases for V and 1 base for J; bases not matched to a gene: 3. From germline, CDR1 is SGHDT and CDR2 YYEEEE. Cultured CD4+ T-cell DNA underwent Oncomine TCR Beta short-read sequencing. TCRdb independently ran MiXCR on the PCR reads; one entry per CDR3 protein. The table lists under 20,000 distinct CDR3 sequences, around a quarter of them singletons, with roughly 10% in the top ten. Treatment specified: roughly ten-day PBMC culture with coronavirus spike peptide pools or control peptides (ViraFEST assay). Worth noting for this clonotype: Its matching antigen is unknown.

The receptor's source is a human donor with COVID-19. V is TRBV5-6 and J is TRBJ1-1; 10 positions agree with TRBD1. The sample comprised cultured CD4+ T cells from blood. CDR3 nucleotides: TGTGCCAGCAGCTCGAGGACAGGGGGGAACACTGAAGCTTTCTTT. Amino acid sequence: CASSSRTGGNTEAFF.